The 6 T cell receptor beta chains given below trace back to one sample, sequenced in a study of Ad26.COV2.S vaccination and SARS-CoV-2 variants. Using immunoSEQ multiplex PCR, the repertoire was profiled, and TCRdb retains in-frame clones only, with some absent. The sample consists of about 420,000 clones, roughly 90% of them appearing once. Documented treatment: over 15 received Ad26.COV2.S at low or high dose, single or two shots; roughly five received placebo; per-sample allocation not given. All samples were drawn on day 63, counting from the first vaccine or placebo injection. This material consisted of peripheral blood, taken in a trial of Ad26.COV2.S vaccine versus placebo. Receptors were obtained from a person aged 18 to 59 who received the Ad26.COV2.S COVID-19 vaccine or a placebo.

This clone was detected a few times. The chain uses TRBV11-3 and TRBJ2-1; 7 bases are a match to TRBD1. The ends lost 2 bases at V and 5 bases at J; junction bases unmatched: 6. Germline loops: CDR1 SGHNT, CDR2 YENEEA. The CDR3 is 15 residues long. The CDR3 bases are TGTGCCAGCAGCTTATACGGGACAGCCGACAATGAGCAGTTCTTC. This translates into CASSLYGTADNEQFF.

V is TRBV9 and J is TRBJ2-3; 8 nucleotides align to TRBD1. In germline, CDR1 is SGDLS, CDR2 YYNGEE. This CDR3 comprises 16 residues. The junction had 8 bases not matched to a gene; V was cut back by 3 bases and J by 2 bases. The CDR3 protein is CASSARTGTPTDTQYF. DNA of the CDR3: TGTGCCAGCAGCGCCCGGACAGGGACCCCCACAGATACGCAGTATTTT.

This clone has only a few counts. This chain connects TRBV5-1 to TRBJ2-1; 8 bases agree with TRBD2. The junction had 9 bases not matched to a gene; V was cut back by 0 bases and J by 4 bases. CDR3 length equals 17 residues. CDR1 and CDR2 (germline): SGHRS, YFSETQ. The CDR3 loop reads CASSLAPGSGGYNEQFF. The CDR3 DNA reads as TGCGCCAGCAGCTTGGCGCCCGGGAGCGGGGGTTACAATGAGCAGTTCTTC.

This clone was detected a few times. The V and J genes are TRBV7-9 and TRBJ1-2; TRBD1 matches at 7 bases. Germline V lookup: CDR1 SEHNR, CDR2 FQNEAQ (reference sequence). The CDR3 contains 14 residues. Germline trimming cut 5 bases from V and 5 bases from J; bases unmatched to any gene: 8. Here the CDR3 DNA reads TGTGCCAGCAGCCCCCCGACAGGGAGGTATGGCTACACCTTC. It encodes CASSPPTGRYGYTF.

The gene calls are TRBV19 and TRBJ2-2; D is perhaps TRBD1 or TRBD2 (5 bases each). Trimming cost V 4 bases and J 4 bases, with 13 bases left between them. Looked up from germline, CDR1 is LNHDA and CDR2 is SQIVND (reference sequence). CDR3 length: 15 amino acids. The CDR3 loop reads CASSNGAGSTGELFF. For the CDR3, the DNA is TGTGCCAGTAGTAATGGGGCAGGGAGCACCGGGGAGCTGTTTTTT.

The CDR3 DNA sequence: TGTGCCAGTAGCCAGGTACCGCGGCTGAACACTGAAGCTTTCTTT. Its translation is CASSQVPRLNTEAFF. This rearrangement joins TRBV19 to TRBJ1-1; no clear D gene. Germline V CDR1 and CDR2: LNHDA, SQIVND (reference sequence). V dropped 6 bases and J dropped 0 bases, with 14 bases sitting between them. The CDR3 is 15 amino acids.